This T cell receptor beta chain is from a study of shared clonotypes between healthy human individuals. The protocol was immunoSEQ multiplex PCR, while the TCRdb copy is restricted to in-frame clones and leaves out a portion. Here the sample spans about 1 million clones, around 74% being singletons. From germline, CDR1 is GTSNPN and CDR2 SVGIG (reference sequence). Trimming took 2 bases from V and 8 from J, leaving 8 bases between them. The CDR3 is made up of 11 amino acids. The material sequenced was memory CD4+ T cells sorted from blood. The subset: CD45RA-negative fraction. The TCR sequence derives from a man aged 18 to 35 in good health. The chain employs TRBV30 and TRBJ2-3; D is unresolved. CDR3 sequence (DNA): TGTGCCTGGAGTTCCTCGGGTACGCAGTATTTT. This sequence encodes CAWSSSGTQYF. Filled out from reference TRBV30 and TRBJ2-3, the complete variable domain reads SQTIHQWPATLVQPVGSPLSLECTVEGTSNPNLYWYRQAAGRGLQLLFYSVGIGQISSEVPQNLSASRPQDRQFILSSKKLLLSDSGFYLCAWSSSGTQYFGPGTRLTVL.